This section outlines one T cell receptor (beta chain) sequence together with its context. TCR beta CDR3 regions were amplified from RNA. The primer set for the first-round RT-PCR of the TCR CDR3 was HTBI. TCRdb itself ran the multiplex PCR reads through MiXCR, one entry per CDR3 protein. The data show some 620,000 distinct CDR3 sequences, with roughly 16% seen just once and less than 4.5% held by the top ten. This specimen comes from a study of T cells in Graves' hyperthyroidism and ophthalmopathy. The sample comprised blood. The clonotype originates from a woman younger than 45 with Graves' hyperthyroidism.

The CDR3 sequence is CASSPWRDRASGGYTF. Here the CDR3 DNA reads TGTGCCAGCAGCCCTTGGCGGGACAGGGCCTCTGGTGGCTACACCTTC. This sequence joins TRBV7-9 and TRBJ1-2; 9 nucleotides agree with TRBD1. Germline V lookup: CDR1 SEHNR, CDR2 FQNEAQ (reference sequence). The CDR3 runs to 16 residues. V shed 5 bases and J 7 bases; nucleotides not matched to a gene: 14.